These 28 T cell receptor beta chains were sequenced from one sample in a study of cytomegalovirus exposure and HLA in healthy donors. TCRdb's table, derived via immunoSEQ multiplex PCR, lists solely in-frame clones and lacks some. The sample consists of some 69,000 clones, approximately 96% of them appearing once. The sample comprised PBMCs. The receptors come from a man younger than 30 in good health and CMV-seronegative.

J is TRBJ1-3 and V is TRBV5-6; possibly TRBD1 for D (6 bases). The ends were cut back, 3 bases at V and 0 bases at J, with 13 bases in the middle. This CDR3 is built from 16 residues. Germline loops: CDR1 SGHDT, CDR2 YYEEEE. CDR3 in DNA: TGTGCCAGCAGCTACAGGGCCCTCAGCTCTGGAAACACCATATATTTT. Protein sequence: CASSYRALSSGNTIYF.

The genes are TRBV18 and TRBJ1-4, with 7 bases lining up with TRBD1. Germline CDR1 and CDR2: KGHSH and LQKENI. V was pared by 6 bases and J by 4 bases, with 8 bases of the junction left unmatched. This CDR3 comprises 15 residues. Written as DNA, the CDR3 is TGTGCCAGCTCCCAAGACAGGGAGCGTAATGAAAAACTGTTTTTT. Encoded protein: CASSQDRERNEKLFF.

This chain uses TRBV6-1 with TRBJ2-1, with D possibly TRBD2 on 6 matching bases. The CDR3 extends over 13 amino acids. Germline V gives CDR1 MNHNS, CDR2 SASEGT. The V gene lost 10 bases and the J gene lost 2 bases, with 12 bases spanning the gap. CDR3 coding DNA: TGTGCCACCTGGGACTTTCCCTACAATGAGCAGTTCTTC. The encoded protein is CATWDFPYNEQFF.

This sequence joins TRBV5-5 and TRBJ1-2, with D possibly being TRBD1 (6 bases). Germline loops: CDR1 SGHKS, CDR2 YYEKEE (reference sequence). Between the trimmed V and J ends, which lost 0 bases and 5 bases, there was a span of 11 bases. CDR3 length: 14 residues. CDR3 coding DNA: TGTGCCAGCAGCTTGGCCCAGGGGTATTATGGCTACACCTTC. It specifies CASSLAQGYYGYTF.

As concerns this clone: This same CDR3 is encoded by further DNA sequences in the sample. The V and J genes are TRBV29-1 and TRBJ1-2; D ambiguous. CDR3 size: 11 residues. Per germline, CDR1 SQVTM and CDR2 ANQGSEA. The V gene lost 4 bases and the J gene lost 2 bases, with 5 bases spanning the gap. CDR3 amino acids: CSVVQNYGYTF. In DNA form, the CDR3 reads TGCAGCGTTGTACAGAACTATGGCTACACCTTC.

This chain joins TRBV4-2 and TRBJ1-2; TRBD1 aligns across 7 bases. Germline CDR1 and CDR2: LGHNA and YNFKEQ. The length of the CDR3 is 17 residues. Trimming removed 0 bases from V and 0 bases from J; junction bases left unmatched: 7. The CDR3 here is CASSQDSPGGTNYGYTF. DNA of the CDR3: TGTGCCAGCAGCCAAGATAGTCCAGGGGGAACTAACTATGGCTACACCTTC.

The chain links TRBV5-4 to TRBJ2-1; 8 bases fit TRBD1. This CDR3 spans 14 amino acids. With 4 bases clipped from V and 7 bases from J, the junction kept 7 bases outside the gene matches. Germline values: CDR1 SGHNT, CDR2 YYREEE (reference sequence). In nucleotides, the CDR3 is TGTGCCAGCAGCCCAGGGGGCGCAGTTAATGAGCAGTTCTTC. Translating it yields CASSPGGAVNEQFF.

This clone was detected once. This rearrangement joins TRBV4-1 to TRBJ2-7, with 7 positions matching TRBD1. CDR1 is MGHRA, CDR2 YSYEKL, per germline. V was pared by 3 bases and J by 0 bases, with 5 bases of the junction left unmatched. The CDR3 extends over 15 amino acids. CDR3 nucleotide sequence: TGCGCCAGCAGCCATATGACAGGGTTCTCCTACGAGCAGTACTTC. This encodes CASSHMTGFSYEQYF.

The rearrangement links TRBV7-9 to TRBJ2-7; a possible D gene is TRBD1 (6 bases). Germline V gene sequence: CDR1 SEHNR, CDR2 FQNEAQ (reference sequence). V was clipped by 4 bases and J by 0 bases, with 16 bases between them. The CDR3 sequence is 16 residues long. The CDR3, as DNA: TGTGCCAGCAGCTCTATCCGGACAGCGAGCTCCTACGAGCAGTACTTC. This gives the protein CASSSIRTASSYEQYF.

The chain carries TRBV7-2 and TRBJ1-2; 8 bases map to TRBD1. The CDR3 is made up of 13 amino acids. Germline-derived CDR1 and CDR2 are SGHTA and FQGNSA. With 5 bases clipped from V and 5 bases from J, the junction kept 4 bases outside the gene matches. CDR3 sequence: CASSTYRGYGYTF. The CDR3 nucleotides read TGTGCCAGCAGCACCTACAGGGGGTATGGCTACACCTTC.

The chain couples TRBV2 to TRBJ1-3; D not certain. V dropped 2 bases and J dropped 0 bases, with 8 bases sitting between them. This CDR3 is 15 amino acids long. CDR1 is SNHLY, CDR2 FYNNEI, per germline. The CDR3 coding sequence is TGTGCCAGCAGTGAATACCGGAGCTCTGGAAACACCATATATTTT. It specifies CASSEYRSSGNTIYF.

The rearrangement uses TRBV5-5 and TRBJ2-1, with D tentatively TRBD2 (6 bases). Germline lookup yields CDR1 SGHKS and CDR2 YYEKEE (reference sequence). V was pared by 0 bases and J by 8 bases, with 18 bases between. The CDR3 contains 16 residues. CDR3 protein: CASSLAGGSRGDEQFF. CDR3 bases: TGTGCCAGCAGCTTGGCCGGGGGATCGCGGGGAGATGAGCAGTTCTTC.

The chain carries TRBV18 and TRBJ1-1; TRBD1 matches 7 bases. Trimming cost V 4 bases and J 3 bases; bases outside gene matches: 2. Germline V lookup: CDR1 KGHSH, CDR2 LQKENI. The CDR3 consists of 13 residues. CDR3 DNA sequence: TGTGCCAGCTCACGACAGGGAGACACTGAAGCTTTCTTT. Translating gives CASSRQGDTEAFF. Combining the CDR3 with reference TRBV18 and TRBJ1-1 gives the whole variable domain NAGVMQNPRHLVRRRGQEARLRCSPMKGHSHVYWYRQLPEEGLKFMVYLQKENIIDESGMPKERFSAEFPKEGPSILRIQQVVRGDSAAYFCASSRQGDTEAFFGQGTRLTVV.

The rearrangement uses TRBV5-8 and TRBJ1-5; D ambiguous. The CDR3 length is 15 residues. V was pared by 0 bases and J by 1 base, with 8 bases between. The V gene's germline CDR1 is SGHTS and CDR2 YDEGEE. The CDR3 sequence is CASSLDSGSNQPQHF. The DNA for the CDR3 is TGTGCCAGCAGCTTGGATAGCGGCAGCAATCAGCCCCAGCATTTT.

The V and J genes are TRBV6-1 and TRBJ2-2, with D perhaps TRBD1 (7 bases). The V gene's germline CDR1 is MNHNS and CDR2 SASEGT. V lost 7 bases to trimming and J lost 5 bases, with 17 bases between them. The CDR3 extends over 15 amino acids. As DNA, the CDR3 is TGTGCCAGCACCGAGGGTGCAGGGGGGACCGGGGAGCTGTTTTTT. It yields the protein CASTEGAGGTGELFF.

CDR3 region: CASSEMDSNAYGYTF. Written as DNA, the CDR3 is TGTGCCAGCAGTGAAATGGACTCGAACGCCTATGGCTACACCTTC. The chain recombines TRBV25-1 with TRBJ1-2, with D unclear. Trimming removed 2 bases from V and 4 bases from J, with 14 bases in between. This CDR3 is 15 amino acids long. CDR1 and CDR2 from the germline V gene are MGHDK and SYGVNS.

V and J are TRBV29-1 and TRBJ2-7, with D possibly TRBD2 on 6 matching bases. V lost 6 bases to trimming and J lost 4 bases, with 16 bases between them. This CDR3 region has 13 residues. CDR1 and CDR2 from the germline V gene are SQVTM and ANQGSEA. The CDR3, as DNA: TGCAGCGTAGAGACGGGAGTAGGGTACGAGCAGTACTTC. Protein sequence: CSVETGVGYEQYF.

The V and J genes are TRBV2 and TRBJ2-2; the D gene is possibly TRBD1 (5 bases). The length of the CDR3 is 16 residues. Germline CDR1 is SNHLY and CDR2 is FYNNEI. Trimming removed 6 bases at V and 6 bases at J, with 20 bases between. The CDR3 sequence: CASRGEKLWGAGELFF. DNA of the CDR3: TGTGCCAGCAGAGGAGAGAAGCTCTGGGGCGCCGGGGAGCTGTTTTTT.

CDR3 sequence (DNA): TGTGCCAGCAGCACCCTGGGACTAGCGCCATTCAATGAGCAGTTCTTC. Encoded protein: CASSTLGLAPFNEQFF. The chain uses TRBV7-2 and TRBJ2-1, with 10 nucleotides matching TRBD2. The V segment lost 5 bases and the J segment 6 bases; nucleotides outside the gene matches: 10. The CDR3 has 16 residues. Germline-derived CDR1 and CDR2 are SGHTA and FQGNSA.

This chain uses TRBV29-1 with TRBJ2-1, with D unclear. CDR1 SQVTM and CDR2 ANQGSEA come from the germline V gene. This CDR3 is built from 11 residues. V lost 8 bases and J 3 bases, leaving 8 bases between the germline ends. Here the CDR3 reads CSSASYNEQFF. The CDR3 coding sequence is TGCAGCTCTGCGAGCTACAATGAGCAGTTCTTC.

V gene TRBV29-1 combines with J gene TRBJ1-1; D remains unclear. The CDR3 is 13 amino acids. Germline V lookup: CDR1 SQVTM, CDR2 ANQGSEA. The ends were cut back, 7 bases at V and 0 bases at J, with 12 bases in the middle. This CDR3 is CSAATGMNTEAFF. The CDR3 DNA reads as TGCAGCGCCGCGACGGGAATGAACACTGAAGCTTTCTTT.

The chain joins TRBV6-6 to TRBJ2-7, with D perhaps matching TRBD2 (5 bases). This CDR3 is 15 amino acids long. CDR1 is MNHNY, CDR2 SVGAGI, per germline (reference sequence). V lost 5 bases, J lost 0 bases, and 14 bases lay in between. CDR3 residues: CASSQVLAGSYEQYF. CDR3 DNA: TGTGCCAGCAGTCAGGTCCTGGCGGGCTCCTACGAGCAGTACTTC.

The chain combines TRBV2 with TRBJ2-5, with 13 nucleotides matching TRBD2. The CDR3 covers 16 residues. J lost 5 bases, V lost 4 bases, and 7 bases had no gene match. Germline CDR1 SNHLY, CDR2 FYNNEI. In DNA form, the CDR3 reads TGTGCCAGCAGTGCCGGGACTAGCGGGACGCGGGAGACCCAGTACTTC. Translation: CASSAGTSGTRETQYF.

This clone turned up a few times. The J gene is TRBJ1-2, the V gene TRBV11-2; 9 bases align to TRBD1. CDR1 and CDR2 from the germline V gene are SGHAT and FQNNGV. J gave up 5 bases and V 3 bases, and 7 bases lay outside the gene matches. The CDR3 totals 15 residues. As DNA, the CDR3 is TGTGCCAGCAGCTTCCTCGGGACAGGGCAGTATGGCTACACCTTC. This gives the protein CASSFLGTGQYGYTF.

This chain joins TRBV7-8 and TRBJ1-3; 8 nucleotides agree with TRBD1. Unmatched junction bases numbered 5, after V lost 2 bases and J lost 2 bases. CDR1 and CDR2 (germline): SGHVS, FQNEAQ. This CDR3 has 16 amino acids. CDR3 amino acids: CASSLLGQGAGNTIYF. The CDR3 region has the DNA TGTGCCAGCAGCTTATTAGGACAGGGCGCTGGAAACACCATATATTTT.

This chain connects TRBV9 to TRBJ1-1; 10 bases map to TRBD1. This CDR3 contains 14 residues. With V trimmed by 3 bases and J by 1 base, 0 bases remained unmatched. The V gene's germline CDR1 is SGDLS and CDR2 YYNGEE. The CDR3: CASSGTGGNTEAFF. The CDR3 region has the DNA TGTGCCAGCAGCGGGACAGGGGGGAACACTGAAGCTTTCTTT.

V is TRBV25-1 and J is TRBJ2-5; 9 bases match TRBD1. Germline V gene data show CDR1 as MGHDK and CDR2 as SYGVNS. Trimming at V came to 6 bases and at J to 2 bases, leaving 13 bases not matched to a gene. CDR3 length equals 17 residues. CDR3 DNA sequence: TGTGCCAGCAGACAAATACCGGGACAGGGTCGGCAAGAGACCCAGTACTTC. Its protein product is CASRQIPGQGRQETQYF.

The V and J genes are TRBV7-9 and TRBJ2-6, with 8 bases matching TRBD1. J lost 0 bases, V lost 3 bases, and 4 bases had no gene match. Germline CDR1 reads SEHNR; CDR2 reads FQNEAQ (reference sequence). The CDR3 runs to 17 residues. The CDR3 region is CASSLGTGGSGANVLTF. As DNA, the CDR3 is TGTGCCAGCAGCTTGGGGACAGGAGGCTCTGGGGCCAACGTCCTGACTTTC.